The clone carrying this T cell receptor beta chain was seen more than once but under ten times. The target antigen is unknown. This sample stems from a study of beta chain features in type 1 diabetes. Study-wide points: Moderate but significant shortening of TCRB CDR3s was recorded in all four CD4+ subsets from Type 1 diabetes patients.

What was sequenced were expressed TCRB transcripts, since all of the isolated RNA had been reverse transcribed. Profiled with immunoSEQ multiplex PCR; TCRdb holds only in-frame clones, not every one. The sample carries around 310,000 clones, approximately 15% recorded once. V lost 5 bases, J lost 3 bases, and 19 bases lay in between. Germline V gene sequence: CDR1 LNHNV, CDR2 YYDKDF (reference sequence). The CDR3 spans 17 residues. The receptor's source is a woman aged 18-29 years with type 1 diabetes. The rearrangement uses TRBV15 and TRBJ2-2, with D perhaps matching TRBD2 (6 bases). What was sequenced was naive CD4+ T cells from blood. The CDR3 reads CATSPRRGSRDTGELFF. CDR3 in DNA: TGTGCCACCAGCCCCCGCCGGGGGAGTCGGGACACCGGGGAGCTGTTTTTT.